Listed below are T cell receptor beta chains from one sample, sequenced in a study of T cells in localized non-small cell lung cancer. This table comes from immunoSEQ multiplex PCR, and its TCRdb copy is limited to in-frame clones, with some not included. The repertoire holds approximately 67,000 clones, roughly 81% seen once, with about 14% in the top ten. The source was peripheral blood, collected before any cancer treatment. All receptors derive from a female donor aged 60 or older with stage I lung adenocarcinoma. The CDR3 runs from the conserved cysteine through the conserved F or W. The order of the fields is V gene, clone size, D gene, J gene, CDR3 DNA, CDR3 protein. D genes are given only for firm matches. Only part of the rows carry a size: once, few, many, or a class if the clone is expanded.

V gene: TRBV14; clone size: -; D gene: TRBD2; J gene: TRBJ2-1; CDR3 DNA: TGTGCCAGCAACCTCGCTACTAGCGGGGGTTACAATGAGCAGTTCTTC; CDR3 protein: CASNLATSGGYNEQFF
V gene: TRBV10-3; clone size: -; D gene: -; J gene: TRBJ2-7; CDR3 DNA: TGTGCCATCAGGGGCCGGGACTCCAAACGCAACTCCTACGAGCAGTACTTC; CDR3 protein: CAIRGRDSKRNSYEQYF
V gene: TRBV27; clone size: -; D gene: -; J gene: TRBJ2-2; CDR3 DNA: TGTGCCAGCAGTTTCAGGGTGGCCACCGGGGAGCTGTTTTTT; CDR3 protein: CASSFRVATGELFF
V gene: TRBV6-1; clone size: -; D gene: -; J gene: TRBJ1-2; CDR3 DNA: TGTGCCAGCAGACCGACAGTCAACTATGGCTACACCTTC; CDR3 protein: CASRPTVNYGYTF
V gene: TRBV11-2; clone size: -; D gene: TRBD2; J gene: TRBJ2-1; CDR3 DNA: TGTGCCAGCAGATCCCAGGGAGCGGGAGGGCTCAATGAGCAGTTCTTC; CDR3 protein: CASRSQGAGGLNEQFF
V gene: TRBV6-1; clone size: -; D gene: -; J gene: TRBJ1-2; CDR3 DNA: TGTGCCAGCAGTGAAGCGTACCCCTCTAACTATGGCTACACCTTC; CDR3 protein: CASSEAYPSNYGYTF
V gene: TRBV5-1; clone size: -; D gene: -; J gene: TRBJ2-5; CDR3 DNA: TGCGCCAGCAGCCCTGGGGAACCTGGCGGCCGACAAGAGACCCAGTACTTC; CDR3 protein: CASSPGEPGGRQETQYF
V gene: TRBV7-9; clone size: -; D gene: TRBD1; J gene: TRBJ2-5; CDR3 DNA: TGTGCCAGCAGCGAACAGGGGCGGGAGACCCAGTACTTC; CDR3 protein: CASSEQGRETQYF
V gene: TRBV19; clone size: -; D gene: TRBD2; J gene: TRBJ2-1; CDR3 DNA: TGTGCCAGTAGTATTAGCGGGAGGGCCGAAAATGAGCAGTTCTTC; CDR3 protein: CASSISGRAENEQFF
V gene: TRBV5-1; clone size: -; D gene: TRBD2; J gene: TRBJ2-7; CDR3 DNA: TGCGCCAGCAGCTCGGAACCTAGCGGGAGTCCCTACGAGCAGTACTTC; CDR3 protein: CASSSEPSGSPYEQYF
V gene: TRBV7-9; clone size: -; D gene: -; J gene: TRBJ2-1; CDR3 DNA: TGTGCCAGCAGCCTCCAGGGGGGCCGGATGAATGAGCAGTTCTTC; CDR3 protein: CASSLQGGRMNEQFF
V gene: TRBV5-4; clone size: -; D gene: TRBD1; J gene: TRBJ1-4; CDR3 DNA: TGTGCCAGCAGCTTGTGGGGACAGAGTAGGAGCTTTGAAAAACTGTTTTTT; CDR3 protein: CASSLWGQSRSFEKLFF
V gene: TRBV19; clone size: -; D gene: -; J gene: TRBJ1-5; CDR3 DNA: TGTGCCAGTAGTATGGAGACAGGTTATAGCAATCAGCCCCAGCATTTT; CDR3 protein: CASSMETGYSNQPQHF
V gene: TRBV19; clone size: few; D gene: TRBD1; J gene: TRBJ2-7; CDR3 DNA: TGTGCCAGTAATCCGACAGGGGGCTCGGGGGAGCAGTACTTC; CDR3 protein: CASNPTGGSGEQYF
V gene: TRBV18; clone size: -; D gene: TRBD1; J gene: TRBJ2-7; CDR3 DNA: TGTGCCAGCTCACTACAGGGGAAGGCTGCCGAGCAGTACTTC; CDR3 protein: CASSLQGKAAEQYF
V gene: TRBV6-1; clone size: -; D gene: TRBD2; J gene: TRBJ2-2; CDR3 DNA: TGTGCCAGCAGGATAGCGGGAGTAAGCGGGGAGCTGTTTTTT; CDR3 protein: CASRIAGVSGELFF
V gene: TRBV27; clone size: -; D gene: TRBD2; J gene: TRBJ2-3; CDR3 DNA: TGTGCCAGCAGTTCCCGACTAGCGGGAGGGAGCACAGATACGCAGTATTTT; CDR3 protein: CASSSRLAGGSTDTQYF
V gene: TRBV6-1; clone size: -; D gene: TRBD1; J gene: TRBJ1-1; CDR3 DNA: TGTGCCAGCAGTCCCTGGACAGGGGGGAACACTGAAGCTTTCTTT; CDR3 protein: CASSPWTGGNTEAFF
V gene: TRBV7-7; clone size: -; D gene: TRBD1; J gene: TRBJ2-5; CDR3 DNA: TGTGCTAGCAGCGCCGGCCCCGGGACAGGGGCTGGGCAAGAGACCCAGTACTTC; CDR3 protein: CASSAGPGTGAGQETQYF
V gene: TRBV5-1; clone size: -; D gene: -; J gene: TRBJ1-5; CDR3 DNA: TGCGCCAGCAGCTTGGGAACCCGGGGGATGGATCAGCCCCAGCATTTT; CDR3 protein: CASSLGTRGMDQPQHF
V gene: TRBV5-6; clone size: -; D gene: -; J gene: TRBJ1-6; CDR3 DNA: TGTGCCAGCAGCACAGACGAATACTCACCCCTCCACTTT; CDR3 protein: CASSTDEYSPLHF
V gene: TRBV2; clone size: -; D gene: -; J gene: TRBJ2-1; CDR3 DNA: TGTGCCAGCATATTTCGACAATACAATGAGCAGTTCTTC; CDR3 protein: CASIFRQYNEQFF
V gene: TRBV6-6; clone size: once; D gene: TRBD1; J gene: TRBJ2-5; CDR3 DNA: TGTGCCAGCACTCTCGGGACAGGGAGCCGCCAAGAGACCCAGTACTTC; CDR3 protein: CASTLGTGSRQETQYF
V gene: TRBV7-2; clone size: -; D gene: TRBD2; J gene: TRBJ2-1; CDR3 DNA: TGTGCCAGCAGGGATACCGGGACTACCCGCAATGAGCAGTTCTTC; CDR3 protein: CASRDTGTTRNEQFF
V gene: TRBV7-2; clone size: -; D gene: -; J gene: TRBJ1-6; CDR3 DNA: TGTGCCAGCAGCTTGGGCGGGTATAATTCACCCCTCCACTTT; CDR3 protein: CASSLGGYNSPLHF
V gene: TRBV19; clone size: -; D gene: -; J gene: TRBJ1-5; CDR3 DNA: TGTGCCAGTAGTACAGGACAGCCTAACTATAGCAATCAGCCCCAGCATTTT; CDR3 protein: CASSTGQPNYSNQPQHF
V gene: TRBV5-4; clone size: -; D gene: TRBD1; J gene: TRBJ2-7; CDR3 DNA: TGTGCCAGCAGCTTCCCCGACAGGGGGCGGGAGCAGTACTTC; CDR3 protein: CASSFPDRGREQYF